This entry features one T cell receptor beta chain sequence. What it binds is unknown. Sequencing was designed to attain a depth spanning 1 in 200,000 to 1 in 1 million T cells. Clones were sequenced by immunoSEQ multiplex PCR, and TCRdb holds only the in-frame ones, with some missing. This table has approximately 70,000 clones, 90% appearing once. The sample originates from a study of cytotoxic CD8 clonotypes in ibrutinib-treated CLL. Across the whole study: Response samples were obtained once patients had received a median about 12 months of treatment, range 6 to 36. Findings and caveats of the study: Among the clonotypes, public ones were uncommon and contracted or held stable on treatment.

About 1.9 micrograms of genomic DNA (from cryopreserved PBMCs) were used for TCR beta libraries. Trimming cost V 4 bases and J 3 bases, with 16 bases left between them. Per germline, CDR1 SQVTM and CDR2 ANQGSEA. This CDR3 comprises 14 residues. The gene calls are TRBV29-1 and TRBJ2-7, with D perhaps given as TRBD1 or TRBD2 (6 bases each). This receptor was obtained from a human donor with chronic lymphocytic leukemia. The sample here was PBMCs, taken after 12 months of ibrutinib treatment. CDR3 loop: CSVAGAEKHYEQYF. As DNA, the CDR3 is TGCAGCGTTGCGGGGGCAGAAAAGCACTACGAGCAGTACTTC.